One sample yielded the 21 T cell receptor beta chains listed below, sequenced in a study of long-term antiretroviral therapy in people with HIV. It was version v3.0 of the immunoSEQ assay that was run at survey level. The protocol was immunoSEQ multiplex PCR, while the TCRdb copy is restricted to in-frame clones and leaves out a portion. The sample contains roughly 15,000 clones, about four fifths of which appear only once. Material: unsorted PBMCs, obtained about 3.1 years after starting antiretroviral therapy. The origin of the receptors is a woman aged 35 to 49 with HIV.

The chain has TRBV29-1 and TRBJ2-7; 10 nucleotides align to TRBD1. Germline V gene lookup returns CDR1 SQVTM and CDR2 ANQGSEA. Losses at the gene ends were 3 bases for V and 3 bases for J; bases not matched to a gene: 8. The CDR3 sequence is 15 residues long. The CDR3 nucleotides are TGCAGCGTTGAGGGCCGGGACAGGGGCTACTACGAGCAGTACTTC. Translating gives CSVEGRDRGYYEQYF.

The gene calls are TRBV29-1 and TRBJ1-1, with a possible D match to TRBD1 (6 bases). Germline V CDR1 and CDR2: SQVTM, ANQGSEA. Trimming took 0 bases from V and 5 from J, leaving 19 bases between them. CDR3 size: 16 residues. The CDR3 here is CSVEDGGGRLETEAFF. The DNA of the CDR3 is TGCAGCGTTGAAGATGGTGGGGGGCGCTTGGAGACTGAAGCTTTCTTT.

This chain uses TRBV10-1 with TRBJ1-4, with TRBD1 as a possible D gene (6 bases). This CDR3 is 13 amino acids long. In germline, CDR1 is WNHNN, CDR2 SYGVQD (reference sequence). Trimming took off 4 bases at V and 7 bases at J, with 10 bases between the two ends. Here the CDR3 reads CASSAGAGEKLFF. The CDR3, as DNA: TGCGCCAGCAGTGCAGGGGCCGGTGAAAAACTGTTTTTT.

The J gene is TRBJ2-7, the V gene TRBV11-1; D perhaps matches TRBD1 (5 bases). The V and J ends lost 1 base and 2 bases respectively, with 9 bases between them. The CDR3 totals 14 residues. Germline CDR1 SGHAT, CDR2 FQDESV (reference sequence). The CDR3 DNA follows: TGTGCCAGCAGCTTAGGTCAGGGCCCCTACGAGCAGTACTTC. As protein: CASSLGQGPYEQYF.

The J gene is TRBJ1-6, the V gene TRBV6-5; TRBD1 matches 9 bases. After removal of 0 bases from V and 6 bases from J, the junction contained 3 bases not matched to a gene. The CDR3 covers 16 residues. The germline V gene has CDR1 MNHEY and CDR2 SVGAGI. The CDR3 loop reads CASSYSGQGFNSPLHF. The CDR3 nucleotides read TGTGCCAGCAGTTACTCGGGACAGGGTTTTAATTCACCCCTCCACTTT.

The genes are TRBV7-9 and TRBJ2-7, with 7 bases matching TRBD1. Germline assignment: CDR1 SEHNR and CDR2 FQNEAQ (reference sequence). The CDR3 has 15 residues. Trimming cost V 5 bases and J 3 bases; bases outside gene matches: 10. The CDR3 protein is CASSPRDRDRYEQYF. CDR3 nucleotide sequence: TGTGCCAGCAGCCCCCGGGACAGAGACCGCTACGAGCAGTACTTC.

The chain employs TRBV2 and TRBJ1-1, with D maybe TRBD1 (6 bases). V was shortened by 6 bases and J by 4 bases, with 27 bases between the two germline ends. The CDR3 covers 18 residues. CDR1 and CDR2 from the germline V gene are SNHLY and FYNNEI. Here the CDR3 reads CASRQDNRGGERFTEAFF. The CDR3 DNA sequence: TGTGCCAGCAGGCAAGACAATCGAGGGGGGGAACGTTTCACTGAAGCTTTCTTT.

The chain is built from TRBV6-6 and TRBJ2-3; 9 nucleotides align to TRBD1. Germline CDR1 and CDR2: MNHNY and SVGAGI (reference sequence). The V and J ends lost 5 bases and 6 bases, in that order; junction bases with no gene match: 6. The CDR3 is 14 amino acids. CDR3 region: CASSQQGAADTQYF. DNA of the CDR3: TGTGCCAGCAGTCAACAGGGGGCTGCGGATACGCAGTATTTT.

The J gene is TRBJ2-3, the V gene TRBV5-1; TRBD2 aligns across 9 bases. J gave up 9 bases and V 0 bases, and 14 bases lay outside the gene matches. This CDR3 has 17 residues. CDR1 and CDR2 from the germline V gene are SGHRS and YFSETQ. The CDR3 DNA follows: TGCGCCAGCAGCTTGGCCGGGACTAGCTCATCTAGGGAGACGCAGTATTTT. This sequence encodes CASSLAGTSSSRETQYF.

V gene TRBV7-9 combines with J gene TRBJ1-5; unclear D gene. Per the germline V gene, CDR1 is SEHNR and CDR2 is FQNEAQ (reference sequence). There are 12 residues in the CDR3. The germline V and J ends were trimmed by 3 bases and 4 bases, with 4 bases remaining between them. The CDR3 DNA reads TGTGCCAGCAGCTTGGGGAATCAGCCCCAGCATTTT. Translating it yields CASSLGNQPQHF.

The chain recombines TRBV6-5 with TRBJ2-4, with TRBD1 as a possible D gene (6 bases). This CDR3 contains 14 residues. Looked up from germline, CDR1 is MNHEY and CDR2 is SVGAGI. Trimming took 6 bases from V and 1 from J, leaving 10 bases between them. CDR3 sequence: CASSTGSAKNIQYF. In DNA form, the CDR3 reads TGTGCCAGCAGCACAGGGTCGGCCAAAAACATTCAGTACTTC.

This clone was counted only a few times. The chain is built from TRBV6-6 and TRBJ2-7, with 9 bases matching TRBD1. Per the germline V gene, CDR1 is MNHNY and CDR2 is SVGAGI (reference sequence). V was pared by 5 bases and J by 1 base, with 6 bases of the junction left unmatched. This CDR3 has 15 residues. The CDR3 DNA sequence: TGTGCCAGCAGTAAGGGACAGGGTCTATCCTACGAGCAGTACTTC. This gives the protein CASSKGQGLSYEQYF.

The chain links TRBV11-2 to TRBJ1-4, with no clear D. The CDR3 loop spans 17 amino acids. V lost 5 bases and J lost 8, with 24 bases in between. Germline lookup yields CDR1 SGHAT and CDR2 FQNNGV. The CDR3 region has the DNA TGTGCCAGCAGCCCTGGTTTGGTAGTTCTGGGAGGCGAAAAACTGTTTTTT. This sequence encodes CASSPGLVVLGGEKLFF.

The rearrangement uses TRBV6-5 and TRBJ1-2; possible D gene TRBD1, 5 bases. V was trimmed by 6 bases and J by 3 bases, leaving 8 bases between them. This CDR3 is 12 amino acids long. The germline CDR1 and CDR2 sequences are MNHEY and SVGAGI. CDR3 DNA: TGTGCCAGCAGCCGAGGGGACTATGGCTACACCTTC. This codes for CASSRGDYGYTF.

The chain links TRBV7-2 to TRBJ2-7; D remains ambiguous. This CDR3 has 11 residues. The germline V gene has CDR1 SGHTA and CDR2 FQGNSA. The V gene lost 5 bases and the J gene lost 3 bases, with 5 bases spanning the gap. The DNA of the CDR3 is TGTGCCAGCAGCGGATTCTACGAGCAGTACTTC. It specifies CASSGFYEQYF.

This clone was seen only a few times. The chain uses TRBV7-9 and TRBJ1-6; 7 positions agree with TRBD1. The length of the CDR3 is 14 residues. CDR1 is SEHNR, CDR2 FQNEAQ, per germline (reference sequence). Trimming removed 4 bases from V and 8 bases from J; junction bases left unmatched: 5. The CDR3 sequence is CASSSQGRDSPLHF. CDR3 nucleotides: TGTGCCAGCAGCTCACAGGGGAGGGATTCACCCCTCCACTTT.

This clone was picked up a small number of times. The chain couples TRBV25-1 to TRBJ2-3; D is ambiguous. The V gene's germline CDR1 is MGHDK and CDR2 SYGVNS. Trimming removed 0 bases at V and 5 bases at J, with 12 bases between. CDR3 length equals 15 residues. The CDR3 bases are TGTGCCAGCAGTGAATATAGGTACGGACGAGATACGCAGTATTTT. The encoded protein is CASSEYRYGRDTQYF.

This clone appeared a single time. V gene TRBV6-6 combines with J gene TRBJ1-1; weak D call: TRBD1 (5 bases). The V gene's germline CDR1 is MNHNY and CDR2 SVGAGI (reference sequence). The CDR3 is made up of 15 amino acids. V was clipped by 7 bases and J by 0 bases, with 15 bases between them. CDR3 nucleotide sequence: TGTGCCAGCAAACCGGGACCCGGGGTGAACACTGAAGCTTTCTTT. This sequence encodes CASKPGPGVNTEAFF.

V gene TRBV5-5 combines with J gene TRBJ1-2; possibly TRBD1 for D (6 bases). Germline V lookup: CDR1 SGHKS, CDR2 YYEKEE (reference sequence). The CDR3 runs to 15 residues. V lost 3 bases to trimming and J lost 5 bases, with 17 bases between them. CDR3 in DNA: TGTGCCAGCAGCTCCCCGGACAGTTTTCCATATGGCTACACCTTC. This encodes CASSSPDSFPYGYTF.

This chain joins TRBV5-1 and TRBJ1-1, with a possible D match to TRBD1 (5 bases). The CDR3 has 15 amino acids. The V and J ends lost 4 bases and 1 base respectively, with 14 bases between them. Germline assignment: CDR1 SGHRS and CDR2 YFSETQ. In nucleotides, the CDR3 is TGCGCCAGCAGCGTTGGTGGGGCGGGGAACACTGAAGCTTTCTTT. Translation: CASSVGGAGNTEAFF.

The chain employs TRBV7-2 and TRBJ1-4, with D possibly being TRBD1 (5 bases). The CDR3 runs to 14 residues. The V gene's germline CDR1 is SGHTA and CDR2 FQGNSA. V lost 1 base, J lost 5 bases, and 8 bases lay in between. The CDR3, as DNA: TGTGCCAGCAGCTTAGATCAGGGAAATGAAAAACTGTTTTTT. This codes for CASSLDQGNEKLFF. Supplemented by reference TRBV7-2 and TRBJ1-4, the full variable domain reads GAGVSQSPSNKVTEKGKDVELRCDPISGHTALYWYRQSLGQGLEFLIYFQGNSAPDKSGLPSDRFSAERTGGSVSTLTIQRTQQEDSAVYLCASSLDQGNEKLFFGSGTQLSVL.